One and the same sample provided the 30 T cell receptor beta chains below, sequenced in a study of T cell responses to AZD1222 COVID-19 vaccine (dated by TCRdb to about 2021). The time point tag for this specimen amounts to: baseline before first vaccination. The library relied on the immunoSEQ multiplex PCR assay. Imported from immuneACCESS, the table was reduced by TCRdb to in-frame sequences with V and J called. These copies leave out some clones; in studies compared against another copy, an unresolved V gene accounts for under half, and the cause of the remainder is not known. The sample records roughly 150,000 clones, 70% to 90% of which are singletons. The ten largest clones take up more than 2% of the sample. This specimen was peripheral blood, taken on day 0 of AZD1222 vaccination. All receptors come from an adult in good health.

By its share, this clone is medium-sized. This sequence joins TRBV4-2 and TRBJ2-1, with unresolved D. This CDR3 has 15 amino acids. Germline values: CDR1 LGHNA, CDR2 YNFKEQ. Trimming left V 0 bases short and J 0 bases short, with 6 bases between. CDR3 coding DNA: TGTGCCAGCAGCCAAGATATTGGCTCCTACAATGAGCAGTTCTTC. Protein product: CASSQDIGSYNEQFF.

In DNA form, the CDR3 reads TGTGCCAGCGGGACTAGCCCCAGCGAGCAGTACTTC. Protein: CASGTSPSEQYF. This sequence joins TRBV19 and TRBJ2-7; 9 bases align to TRBD2. This CDR3 has 12 amino acids. The germline V gene has CDR1 LNHDA and CDR2 SQIVND (reference sequence). V trimming: 9 bases; J trimming: 6 bases; junction bases outside the gene matches: 6.

The chain couples TRBV9 to TRBJ1-2, with 9 bases identical to TRBD1. The junction had 13 bases not matched to a gene; V was cut back by 4 bases and J by 12 bases. Germline V lookup: CDR1 SGDLS, CDR2 YYNGEE. The CDR3 runs to 14 residues. As DNA, the CDR3 is TGTGCCAGCAGCCCCCCTGTACAGGGGGCCGGTCACACCTTC. Translated: CASSPPVQGAGHTF.

The chain is built from TRBV7-2 and TRBJ1-3, with no clear D. Germline V gives CDR1 SGHTA, CDR2 FQGNSA. This CDR3 has 13 residues. Between the trimmed V and J ends, which lost 10 bases and 4 bases, there was a span of 14 bases. Here the CDR3 reads CAINPGSGNTIYF. The CDR3 nucleotides read TGTGCCATCAATCCGGGGTCGGGAAACACCATATATTTT.

The V gene is TRBV4-1, the J gene TRBJ1-2; D might be TRBD1 (5 bases). This CDR3 spans 17 amino acids. CDR1 and CDR2 from the germline V gene are MGHRA and YSYEKL. V lost 0 bases and J lost 0, with 14 bases in between. The CDR3 protein is CASSQDPGQGANYGYTF. The CDR3 DNA is TGCGCCAGCAGCCAAGATCCGGGGCAGGGTGCTAACTATGGCTACACCTTC.

The CDR3 region is CASSLQGSGNEKLFF. The DNA of the CDR3 is TGTGCCAGCAGCTTACAGGGGTCCGGTAATGAAAAACTGTTTTTT. The rearrangement uses TRBV7-6 and TRBJ1-4; the D gene is possibly TRBD1 (6 bases). CDR1 is SGHVS, CDR2 FNYEAQ, per germline. Trimming shortened V by 2 bases and J by 4 bases, and 11 bases separated the two germline ends. The CDR3 totals 15 residues.

V usage is TRBV25-1 and J usage is TRBJ2-7; a weak D match, TRBD2 (5 bases). The CDR3 runs 12 residues. Germline CDR1 MGHDK, CDR2 SYGVNS. The V gene lost 1 base and the J gene lost 10 bases, with 11 bases spanning the gap. CDR3 DNA: TGTGCCAGCAGTGAATTACGAGGGCTACAGTACTTC. This translates into CASSELRGLQYF.

This chain connects TRBV9 to TRBJ2-1, with 9 bases lining up with TRBD2. This CDR3 region has 15 residues. V dropped 2 bases and J dropped 4; count of bases not matched to a gene: 4. Germline values: CDR1 SGDLS, CDR2 YYNGEE. DNA for the CDR3: TGTGCCAGCAGCGTCCAGCGGGAGGCTTACAATGAGCAGTTCTTC. Amino acids: CASSVQREAYNEQFF. Full variable domain (remainder filled in from reference TRBV9 and TRBJ2-1): DSGVTQTPKHLITATGQRVTLRCSPRSGDLSVYWYQQSLDQGLQFLIQYYNGEERAKGNILERFSAQQFPDLHSELNLSSLELGDSALYFCASSVQREAYNEQFFGPGTRLTVL.

V is TRBV11-2 and J is TRBJ2-3; a weak D match, TRBD2 (5 bases). This CDR3 comprises 16 residues. In germline, CDR1 is SGHAT, CDR2 FQNNGV. Between the trimmed V and J ends, which lost 3 bases and 1 base, there was a span of 14 bases. Here the CDR3 reads CASSLREDFGTDTQYF. The CDR3 nucleotides are TGTGCCAGCAGCTTGAGGGAAGATTTTGGCACAGATACGCAGTATTTT.

The chain combines TRBV19 with TRBJ1-1, with 7 nucleotides matching TRBD1. Trimming took 4 bases from V and 8 from J; bases not matched to a gene: 10. Germline CDR1 and CDR2: LNHDA and SQIVND (reference sequence). CDR3 length equals 14 residues. CDR3 DNA sequence: TGTGCCAGTAGTAGGGAGGGGGCAAGCTCGGAAGCTTTCTTT. It specifies CASSREGASSEAFF.

The CDR3 DNA reads TGTGCCAGCAGTTTGGAGGCTCGCCCGCAGACCCAGTACTTC. The encoded protein is CASSLEARPQTQYF. The V and J genes are TRBV28 and TRBJ2-5; D is possibly TRBD2 (5 bases). This CDR3 has 14 amino acids. V lost 3 bases and J lost 6, with 14 bases in between. Germline lookup yields CDR1 MDHEN and CDR2 SYDVKM.

V gene TRBV7-2 combines with J gene TRBJ1-1, with TRBD1 matching 7 bases. Unmatched junction bases numbered 11, after V lost 2 bases and J lost 5 bases. CDR1 and CDR2 from the germline V gene are SGHTA and FQGNSA. The CDR3 spans 16 residues. CDR3 in amino acids: CASSLKGGGGRTEAFF. DNA for the CDR3: TGTGCCAGCAGCTTAAAGGGGGGAGGGGGCAGAACTGAAGCTTTCTTT.

A few counts support this clone. The rearrangement links TRBV27 to TRBJ1-5; no clear D gene. The V end lost 5 bases, the J end lost 9 bases, and 17 bases lay between the germline ends. This CDR3 comprises 14 residues. CDR1 is MNHEY, CDR2 SMNVEV, per germline (reference sequence). The CDR3 is CASSPLDGARPQHF. Here the CDR3 DNA reads TGTGCCAGCAGTCCCCTCGACGGTGCCAGGCCCCAGCATTTT.

The CDR3 reads CASGVVGSWDEQFF. The CDR3 DNA is TGTGCCAGCGGTGTCGTCGGGAGTTGGGATGAGCAGTTCTTC. This chain links TRBV19 with TRBJ2-1; tentative D call: TRBD2 (6 bases). CDR1 LNHDA and CDR2 SQIVND come from the germline V gene (reference sequence). Deletions cut 9 bases from V and 8 bases from J, with 20 bases between. This CDR3 contains 14 residues.

The rearrangement uses TRBV7-9 and TRBJ2-7; TRBD1 or TRBD2 may be the D gene (5 bases each). The CDR3 sequence is 15 residues long. With 4 bases removed from V and 2 bases from J, the gap between germline ends came to 15 bases. In germline, CDR1 is SEHNR, CDR2 FQNEAQ (reference sequence). CDR3 loop: CASSSYRDGAYEQYF. The CDR3 bases are TGTGCCAGCAGCTCATACCGGGACGGAGCCTACGAGCAGTACTTC.

This clone was observed once. The J gene is TRBJ1-4, the V gene TRBV28; 9 nucleotides align to TRBD1. The V gene end was trimmed by 6 bases and the J gene end by 8 bases; junction bases not matched to a gene: 10. This CDR3 is 15 amino acids long. In germline, CDR1 is MDHEN, CDR2 SYDVKM. The CDR3 sequence is CASSPSGTGREKLFF. DNA for the CDR3: TGTGCCAGCAGCCCCTCCGGGACAGGGCGAGAAAAACTGTTTTTT.

The V gene is TRBV27, the J gene TRBJ1-2; D perhaps matches TRBD1 (5 bases). This CDR3 has 14 amino acids. Germline assignment: CDR1 MNHEY and CDR2 SMNVEV (reference sequence). Trimming removed 2 bases at V and 2 bases at J, with 9 bases between. CDR3 in DNA: TGTGCCAGCAGTTTAAGGGAGGGGAACTATGGCTACACCTTC. Encoded protein: CASSLREGNYGYTF.

This clone was detected a few times. Within the sample, other DNA sequences also encode this same CDR3. V usage is TRBV5-8 and J usage is TRBJ1-4, with D possibly being TRBD1 (5 bases). Between the trimmed V and J ends, which lost 4 bases and 5 bases, there was a span of 15 bases. The length of the CDR3 is 15 residues. Germline CDR1 is SGHTS and CDR2 is YDEGEE. The CDR3 protein is CASSPGGKANEKLFF. DNA for the CDR3: TGTGCCAGCAGCCCGGGGGGGAAAGCCAATGAAAAACTGTTTTTT.

The chain links TRBV15 to TRBJ1-4, with D unclear. CDR3 length: 13 residues. Germline V gene lookup returns CDR1 LNHNV and CDR2 YYDKDF (reference sequence). With 3 bases removed from V and 8 bases from J, the gap between germline ends came to 10 bases. CDR3 DNA sequence: TGTGCCACCAGCAGGGACCCGGGGGAAAAACTGTTTTTT. It is translated as CATSRDPGEKLFF.

The chain joins TRBV9 to TRBJ1-1; TRBD1 matches at 11 bases. This CDR3 region has 15 residues. Per germline, CDR1 SGDLS and CDR2 YYNGEE. V shed 3 bases and J 5 bases; nucleotides not matched to a gene: 6. The CDR3 loop is CASSARTGGRTEAFF. For the CDR3, the DNA is TGTGCCAGCAGCGCCCGGACAGGGGGCCGGACTGAAGCTTTCTTT. The full variable domain, in which reference TRBV9 and TRBJ1-1 provide the parts outside the CDR3, is DSGVTQTPKHLITATGQRVTLRCSPRSGDLSVYWYQQSLDQGLQFLIQYYNGEERAKGNILERFSAQQFPDLHSELNLSSLELGDSALYFCASSARTGGRTEAFFGQGTRLTVV.

Turning to this clone: At one end the junction does not follow the germline gene, possibly because of a read error. The rearrangement uses TRBV30 and TRBJ2-7; D possibly uses TRBD1 or TRBD2 (5 bases each). Germline CDR1 and CDR2: GTSNPN and SVGIG (reference sequence). CDR3 length: 11 residues. The CDR3 region is CAWSSSGAAGF. CDR3 nucleotide sequence: TGTGCCTGGAGTTCTTCCGGGGCGGCTGGTTTC.

The rearrangement links TRBV7-8 to TRBJ1-5, with D possibly matching TRBD1 (5 bases). This CDR3 has 13 amino acids. The V and J ends lost 0 bases and 9 bases respectively, with 9 bases between them. Germline loops: CDR1 SGHVS, CDR2 FQNEAQ. The CDR3 coding sequence is TGTGCCAGCAGCTTAGCGCCGGGGGGGCCCCAGCATTTT. Residues: CASSLAPGGPQHF.

The chain recombines TRBV28 with TRBJ1-5; perhaps TRBD1 as D (5 bases). The CDR3 contains 17 residues. V was cut by 0 bases and J by 1 base, with 13 bases left in between. Germline-derived CDR1 and CDR2 are MDHEN and SYDVKM. CDR3 DNA: TGTGCCAGCAGTTTATGGACGGGGACGGGCAGCAATCAGCCCCAGCATTTT. It specifies CASSLWTGTGSNQPQHF.

Concerning this clone: Other DNA sequences in the same sample also yield this CDR3. In DNA form, the CDR3 reads TGTGCCAGCAGAGGGACAGGGCTCTACGAGCAGTACTTC. It specifies CASRGTGLYEQYF. The chain links TRBV27 to TRBJ2-7; 9 positions match TRBD1. Germline CDR1 MNHEY, CDR2 SMNVEV (reference sequence). CDR3 size: 13 residues. V shed 6 bases, J shed 3 bases, and the junction held 3 bases outside the gene matches.

The count of this clone is one. The chain uses TRBV7-2 and TRBJ2-2; possible D gene TRBD1, 6 bases. CDR1 is SGHTA, CDR2 FQGNSA, per germline. Trimming took 4 bases from V and 6 from J, leaving 9 bases between them. This CDR3 is built from 13 residues. The CDR3 region has the DNA TGTGCCAGCAGCTCACAGGGATCCGGGGAGCTGTTTTTT. Encoded protein: CASSSQGSGELFF.

The rearrangement uses TRBV12-3 or TRBV12-4 and TRBJ1-1; D perhaps matches TRBD1 (5 bases). Trimming shortened V by 7 bases and J by 10 bases, and 16 bases separated the two germline ends. The CDR3 contains 12 residues. CDR3 DNA sequence: TGTGCCAGCACCCTGGGTGCGGGGGGAGCTTTCTTT. This encodes CASTLGAGGAFF.

The chain uses TRBV5-1 and TRBJ2-3; tentative D call: TRBD2 (6 bases). V lost 0 bases and J 0 bases, leaving 8 bases between the germline ends. The CDR3 runs to 15 residues. The V gene's germline CDR1 is SGHRS and CDR2 YFSETQ. The CDR3 DNA sequence: TGCGCCAGCAGCTTGGCTAGCGCGAGCACAGATACGCAGTATTTT. This codes for CASSLASASTDTQYF.

Details on this clone: The same CDR3 arises from other DNA sequences in this sample as well. This chain uses TRBV12-3 or TRBV12-4 with TRBJ2-7; D is undetermined. V lost 0 bases to trimming and J lost 3 bases, with 6 bases between them. The CDR3 is made up of 13 amino acids. The CDR3: CASSLAGVYEQYF. Here the CDR3 DNA reads TGTGCCAGCAGTTTAGCGGGTGTCTACGAGCAGTACTTC.

The chain uses TRBV29-1 and TRBJ1-2; a weak D match, TRBD1 (5 bases). This CDR3 is 15 amino acids long. CDR1 is SQVTM and CDR2 is ANQGSEA in the germline V gene. Trimming shortened V by 0 bases and J by 2 bases, and 13 bases separated the two germline ends. This CDR3 reads CSVEEHRLGNYGYTF. The CDR3 DNA is TGCAGCGTTGAAGAACACAGGTTGGGCAACTATGGCTACACCTTC.

The CDR3 coding sequence is TGTGCCAGCAGCTTGGGGGGCAGGTGGACCGGGGAGCTGTTTTTT. It translates to CASSLGGRWTGELFF. This chain connects TRBV5-4 to TRBJ2-2, with a weak D call TRBD1 (5 bases). Trimming pared 0 bases from V and 5 bases from J, leaving 11 bases between. Germline CDR1 SGHNT, CDR2 YYREEE (reference sequence). CDR3 length: 15 amino acids.